Shown below are 10 T cell receptor beta chains from a single sample sequenced in a study of blood T cell repertoires in COVID-19. The method was immunoSEQ multiplex PCR; TCRdb's version includes in-frame clones alone and lacks a portion of them. In the table there are 100,000 or so clones, less than 90% of which are singletons. Material: peripheral blood. The source is a man between 50 and 59 years old with acute or convalescent COVID-19.

This clone occurred once. V gene TRBV14 combines with J gene TRBJ2-7, with D perhaps matching TRBD1 (6 bases). In germline, CDR1 is SGHDN, CDR2 FVKESK. The germline V and J ends were trimmed by 4 bases and 3 bases, with 22 bases remaining between them. This CDR3 comprises 17 residues. The chain's CDR3 is CASSRLRGLQGIYEQYF. The CDR3 DNA follows: TGTGCCAGCAGCCGACTGCGAGGCCTCCAGGGGATCTACGAGCAGTACTTC.

This chain links TRBV10-3 with TRBJ2-5, with TRBD1 as a possible D gene (5 bases). The germline CDR1 and CDR2 sequences are ENHRY and SYGVKD. Trimming left V 3 bases short and J 5 bases short, with 13 bases between. This CDR3 spans 14 amino acids. CDR3 in amino acids: CAISDWGGGETQYF. The CDR3, as DNA: TGTGCCATCAGTGATTGGGGCGGCGGTGAGACCCAGTACTTC.

This clone was picked up one time. V is TRBV4-2 and J is TRBJ1-1; D not resolved. In germline, CDR1 is LGHNA, CDR2 YNFKEQ. The CDR3 has 14 amino acids. V gave up 0 bases and J gave up 4 bases, with 9 bases separating them. In nucleotides, the CDR3 is TGTGCCAGCAGCCAAGATTCGGGTTCCACTGAAGCTTTCTTT. Translation: CASSQDSGSTEAFF.

This clone was counted a single time. The chain is built from TRBV7-2 and TRBJ2-7; weak D call: TRBD2 (5 bases). The CDR3 is 14 amino acids. V was shortened by 2 bases and J by 7 bases, with 15 bases between the two germline ends. Germline CDR1 is SGHTA and CDR2 is FQGNSA. CDR3 region: CASSLFEGAWEQYF. The CDR3 DNA reads as TGTGCCAGCAGCTTATTCGAGGGTGCATGGGAGCAGTACTTC.

This clone was found a few times. This chain connects TRBV19 to TRBJ1-6, with TRBD1 identical over 7 bases. The V gene's germline CDR1 is LNHDA and CDR2 SQIVND (reference sequence). V shed 6 bases and J 9 bases; nucleotides not matched to a gene: 2. This CDR3 contains 12 residues. CDR3 in DNA: TGTGCCAGTAGGCCAGGGGGTTCACCCCTCCACTTT. It codes for CASRPGGSPLHF.

The chain is built from TRBV3-1 (or the pseudogene TRBV3-2) and TRBJ2-1, with TRBD2 as a possible D gene (6 bases). Germline CDR1 LGHDT, CDR2 YNNKEL (reference sequence). The CDR3 sequence is 16 residues long. Trimming shortened V by 1 base and J by 2 bases, and 12 bases separated the two germline ends. DNA for the CDR3: TGTGCCAGCAGCCAAGTGGGGGGAGTACCCTACAATGAGCAGTTCTTC. Translating gives CASSQVGGVPYNEQFF.

This clone was counted a single time. The rearrangement uses TRBV18 and TRBJ2-2; D unresolved. The V end lost 1 base, the J end lost 3 bases, and 12 bases lay between the germline ends. The germline V gene encodes CDR1 KGHSH and CDR2 LQKENI. This CDR3 spans 16 amino acids. This CDR3 reads CASSPLRLEYTGELFF. CDR3 bases: TGTGCCAGCTCACCACTTCGTCTAGAATACACCGGGGAGCTGTTTTTT.

The genes are TRBV27 and TRBJ1-2; 8 positions match TRBD1. This CDR3 contains 14 residues. The trim removed 4 bases at V and 2 bases at J, leaving 3 bases unmatched. Germline lookup yields CDR1 MNHEY and CDR2 SMNVEV (reference sequence). Written as DNA, the CDR3 is TGTGCCAGCAGTTCCAGGACAGGGAACTATGGCTACACCTTC. Its translation: CASSSRTGNYGYTF.

This chain uses TRBV7-8 with TRBJ2-1, with TRBD2 identical over 9 bases. Germline loops: CDR1 SGHVS, CDR2 FQNEAQ. V gave up 5 bases and J gave up 1 base; unmatched junction bases: 18. The CDR3 is 20 amino acids. The CDR3 DNA follows: TGTGCCAGCAGCGCGGACCGTTTTGGGGGTAGCGGGAGTTCCTACAATGAGCAGTTCTTC. It is translated as CASSADRFGGSGSSYNEQFF. The variable domain in full, completed from reference TRBV7-8 and TRBJ2-1, reads GAGVSQSPRYKVAKRGQDVALRCDPISGHVSLFWYQQALGQGPEFLTYFQNEAQLDKSGLPSDRFFAERPEGSVSTLKIQRTQQEDSAVYLCASSADRFGGSGSSYNEQFFGPGTRLTVL.

V usage is TRBV5-6 and J usage is TRBJ1-5; 7 nucleotides line up with TRBD1. This CDR3 comprises 15 residues. Per germline, CDR1 SGHDT and CDR2 YYEEEE. J lost 2 bases, V lost 1 base, and 3 bases had no gene match. CDR3 region: CASSLRQGGNQPQHF. CDR3 coding DNA: TGTGCCAGCAGCTTGCGACAGGGCGGCAATCAGCCCCAGCATTTT.